This T cell receptor (beta chain) was recovered during a study of CD8 T cells in ankylosing spondylitis. Study-level results: Reported data indicate significant enrichment of disease-linked clones within matched ankylosing spondylitis synovial fluid. Clones linked with disease were CD8+ and fairly uncommon in the peripheral blood. Prior literature has documented some motif variants in synovial fluid and blood from reactive arthritis.

This clonotype was counted many times. Its antigen is not identified. TCRdb reprocessed the 5' RACE reads via MiXCR and lists one record per CDR3 protein. The sample consists of about 140,000 distinct CDR3 sequences, 7% to 8% of them appearing once. This TCR was recovered from a female donor with ankylosing spondylitis or in good health (not recorded which). The source material was blood, either unsorted or a sorted T cell fraction (not recorded which).

In nucleotides, the CDR3 is TGTGCCAGCAGTTTAGTACGCGAGCAGTACTTC. Protein sequence: CASSLVREQYF. This chain joins TRBV12-3 or TRBV12-4 and TRBJ2-7, with unresolved D. The V and J ends lost 1 base and 6 bases respectively, with 4 bases between them. The CDR3 is 11 amino acids.